The 26 T cell receptor beta chains in this list originate from one sample, sequenced in a study of regulatory T cells in long-lasting Graves disease. The TCR beta library used iRepertoire HTBI primers with Arm-PCR amplification of CDR3. TCRdb ran MiXCR on the multiplex PCR reads and lists one entry per CDR3 protein. The data show about 470,000 distinct CDR3 sequences, roughly 20% seen once. The time point was: persistent/refractory GD, antithyroid drugs over 5 years with positive TRAb. PBMC RNA was the source of the TCR library. The sample was peripheral blood mononuclear cells (PBMCs), taken when the disease was refractory, from a patient treated with antithyroid drugs. The source is a female donor with Graves disease.

This clonotype was detected ten times or more. The chain recombines TRBV18 with TRBJ2-4; D assignment may be TRBD1 or TRBD2 (7 bases each). Germline CDR1 and CDR2: KGHSH and LQKENI. CDR3 length equals 15 residues. V lost 3 bases and J lost 5, with 14 bases in between. CDR3 DNA: TGTGCCAGCTCACCGCTCGCAGGGGGGGAAAACATTCAGTACTTC. Residues: CASSPLAGGENIQYF.

This clonotype was seen repeatedly, ten times or more. This sequence joins TRBV10-3 and TRBJ1-4; D gene uncertain. V was clipped by 2 bases and J by 8 bases, with 9 bases between them. The CDR3 contains 13 residues. Germline V gene lookup returns CDR1 ENHRY and CDR2 SYGVKD. CDR3 loop: CAISEVLGEKLFF. The CDR3, as DNA: TGTGCCATCAGTGAGGTTCTGGGGGAAAAACTGTTTTTT.

The chain recombines TRBV5-1 with TRBJ2-3; D unresolved. Germline V gene lookup returns CDR1 SGHRS and CDR2 YFSETQ. Trimming left V 2 bases short and J 2 bases short, with 6 bases between. CDR3 size: 13 residues. The CDR3 spells CASSFIFTDTQYF. In nucleotides, the CDR3 is TGCGCCAGCAGCTTTATCTTCACAGATACGCAGTATTTT.

This clonotype was recorded many times. V usage is TRBV20-1 and J usage is TRBJ2-7, with 8 bases that match TRBD2. The germline V gene has CDR1 DFQATT and CDR2 SNEGSKA (reference sequence). V trimming: 3 bases; J trimming: 3 bases; junction bases outside the gene matches: 10. This CDR3 has 15 residues. CDR3 nucleotides: TGCAGTGCTAGCGTCGGTATAGCGGGACGCTACGAGCAGTACTTC. Translating gives CSASVGIAGRYEQYF.

CDR3 sequence reads: CASSSSGQGPEKLFF. The CDR3, as DNA: TGTGCCAGCAGCTCTAGCGGACAGGGGCCCGAAAAACTGTTTTTT. This rearrangement joins TRBV7-9 to TRBJ1-4; 9 nucleotides agree with TRBD1. V was clipped by 4 bases and J by 8 bases; unmatched bases: 8. The V gene's germline CDR1 is SEHNR and CDR2 FQNEAQ (reference sequence). The CDR3 length is 15 residues.

This clonotype has a count of ten or more. The gene calls are TRBV28 and TRBJ2-7, with D tentatively TRBD2 (6 bases). V lost 2 bases, J lost 12 bases, and 20 bases lay in between. The CDR3 loop spans 14 amino acids. The germline CDR1 and CDR2 sequences are MDHEN and SYDVKM. The CDR3 protein is CASSLGMMRDSPYF. The CDR3 DNA sequence: TGTGCCAGCAGTTTAGGTATGATGCGGGATTCCCCGTACTTC.

This clonotype was counted at least ten times. The rearrangement joins TRBV5-1 to TRBJ2-2; the D is unclear. V dropped 5 bases and J dropped 5 bases, with 19 bases sitting between them. Germline CDR1 reads SGHRS; CDR2 reads YFSETQ. The CDR3 runs 16 residues. DNA for the CDR3: TGCGCCAGCAGTTACGTCTCTCAGTACCGGACCGGGGAGCTGTTTTTT. This sequence encodes CASSYVSQYRTGELFF.

This clonotype showed up many times. V is TRBV10-3 and J is TRBJ2-7, with 10 bases identical to TRBD1. This CDR3 spans 13 amino acids. V was clipped by 6 bases and J by 6 bases; unmatched bases: 5. Germline CDR1 ENHRY, CDR2 SYGVKD. This chain's CDR3 is CAIRPGQGREQYF. As DNA, the CDR3 is TGTGCCATCAGGCCGGGACAGGGGCGCGAGCAGTACTTC.

A few counts support this clonotype. This chain links TRBV3-1 with TRBJ2-7, with 7 positions matching TRBD2. V dropped 1 base and J dropped 7; count of bases not matched to a gene: 1. The CDR3 totals 12 residues. CDR1 and CDR2 (germline): LGHDT, YNNKEL (reference sequence). CDR3 in amino acids: CASSQALAEQYF. The CDR3 DNA reads as TGTGCCAGCAGCCAAGCACTAGCGGAGCAGTACTTC.

The sample holds a few counts of this clonotype. The V gene is TRBV10-3, the J gene TRBJ2-5, with TRBD1 matching 9 bases. The CDR3 spans 13 residues. V dropped 6 bases and J dropped 4; count of bases not matched to a gene: 3. Germline CDR1 and CDR2: ENHRY and SYGVKD. The CDR3 here is CAIRTGGVETQYF. CDR3 bases: TGTGCCATCAGAACAGGGGGCGTAGAGACCCAGTACTTC.

This clonotype has a single count. The chain couples TRBV25-1 to TRBJ2-7; a weak D match, TRBD2 (5 bases). Germline V gene sequence: CDR1 MGHDK, CDR2 SYGVNS. This CDR3 is built from 14 residues. Between the trimmed V and J ends, which lost 8 bases and 2 bases, there was a span of 16 bases. CDR3 nucleotide sequence: TGTGCCAGCGGCACAACCGGGGTACCCTACGAGCAGTACTTC. Its translation: CASGTTGVPYEQYF.

The CDR3 sequence: CSVDLDSRAVGYTF. The CDR3 DNA sequence: TGCAGCGTCGATCTGGACTCAAGGGCAGTTGGCTACACCTTC. J is TRBJ1-2 and V is TRBV29-1; D gene uncertain. Trimming took off 6 bases at V and 7 bases at J, with 21 bases between the two ends. The germline V gene has CDR1 SQVTM and CDR2 ANQGSEA. This CDR3 is built from 14 residues.

This clonotype was recorded at least ten times. The chain carries TRBV28 and TRBJ2-7; D possibly corresponds to TRBD2 (6 bases). Germline V CDR1 and CDR2: MDHEN, SYDVKM. CDR3 length equals 14 residues. The ends were cut back, 6 bases at V and 2 bases at J, with 14 bases in the middle. The CDR3 nucleotides read TGTGCCAGCAGCCGTTCGGGGGAGACCTACGAGCAGTACTTC. Protein product: CASSRSGETYEQYF.

Many counts were recorded for this clonotype. The chain carries TRBV11-2 and TRBJ2-5, with D possibly TRBD1 on 7 matching bases. The germline V and J ends were trimmed by 0 bases and 9 bases, with 14 bases remaining between them. The germline V gene encodes CDR1 SGHAT and CDR2 FQNNGV. This CDR3 is built from 14 residues. The CDR3 DNA sequence: TGTGCCAGCAGCTTAGATCTGCGCAGGGGGGCCCAGTACTTC. Encoded protein: CASSLDLRRGAQYF.

As regards this clonotype: Being one base from a much bigger clone, this may be a read error. This rearrangement joins TRBV30 to TRBJ2-5, with D perhaps TRBD2 (6 bases). The CDR3 loop spans 16 amino acids. Germline lookup yields CDR1 GTSNPN and CDR2 SVGIG (reference sequence). CDR3 amino acids: CAWRPYPIADQEIQYF. The DNA of the CDR3 is TGTGCCTGGAGGCCATACCCCATAGCGGACCAAGAGATCCAGTACTTC.

The rearrangement links TRBV19 to TRBJ1-2, with 9 nucleotides matching TRBD1. Unmatched junction bases numbered 12, after V lost 6 bases and J lost 7 bases. The CDR3 totals 15 residues. CDR1 and CDR2 (germline): LNHDA, SQIVND (reference sequence). For the CDR3, the DNA is TGTGCCAGTAGCACTGCGACAGGGGGAAATCGTGGCTACACCTTC. Translating gives CASSTATGGNRGYTF.

The rearrangement links TRBV7-3 to TRBJ2-5; 9 nucleotides match TRBD1. Trimming removed 5 bases from V and 5 bases from J; junction bases left unmatched: 9. In germline, CDR1 is SGHTA, CDR2 FQGTGA. This CDR3 is built from 15 residues. Here the CDR3 DNA reads TGTGCCAGCAGCCGAACAGGGGGCGCCGTGGAGACCCAGTACTTC. Protein sequence: CASSRTGGAVETQYF.

This clonotype has a handful of counts. This chain connects TRBV6-2 or TRBV6-3 to TRBJ1-1; 11 nucleotides line up with TRBD1. This CDR3 is built from 15 residues. Per the germline V gene, CDR1 is MNHEY and CDR2 is SVGEGT. Losses at the gene ends were 4 bases for V and 5 bases for J; bases not matched to a gene: 6. The CDR3 coding sequence is TGTGCCAGCAGTTCGACGGGACAGGGGGTGACTGAAGCTTTCTTT. Amino acid sequence: CASSSTGQGVTEAFF.

This clonotype appeared many times. The chain employs TRBV7-9 and TRBJ1-2, with TRBD1 as a possible D gene (5 bases). Per the germline V gene, CDR1 is SEHNR and CDR2 is FQNEAQ (reference sequence). V was shortened by 5 bases and J by 6 bases, with 16 bases between the two germline ends. CDR3 length: 14 amino acids. The CDR3 protein is CASSTRVTGNGYTF. CDR3 nucleotides: TGTGCCAGCAGCACCAGGGTAACTGGCAATGGCTACACCTTC.

The rearrangement links TRBV5-1 to TRBJ2-1, with TRBD1 as a possible D gene (7 bases). The ends were cut back, 9 bases at V and 6 bases at J, with 13 bases in the middle. The germline V gene encodes CDR1 SGHRS and CDR2 YFSETQ. The CDR3 has 12 residues. In DNA form, the CDR3 reads TGCGCCACCCGACAGGGAGGCAATGAGCAGTTCTTC. As protein: CATRQGGNEQFF.

This clonotype was detected a few times. The CDR3 does not close with the conserved phenylalanine or tryptophan, likely indicating a read error. The CDR3 region has the DNA TGTGCCACCTCAGACAGGGTGAACACTGAAGCTTTCTCT. Amino acid sequence: CATSDRVNTEAFS. The rearrangement joins TRBV27 to TRBJ1-1, with 7 bases aligning to TRBD1. Germline V lookup: CDR1 MNHEY, CDR2 SMNVEV (reference sequence). The ends lost 10 bases at V and 0 bases at J; junction bases unmatched: 5. The CDR3 has 13 residues.

The table lists this clonotype with many counts. The chain employs TRBV6-1 and TRBJ2-5; the match to TRBD2 covers 8 bases. The CDR3 is made up of 14 amino acids. CDR1 and CDR2 (germline): MNHNS, SASEGT. The ends lost 7 bases at V and 5 bases at J; junction bases unmatched: 9. The CDR3 DNA reads TGTGCCAGCACCCGGGGGGGGGTGGGGGAGACCCAGTACTTC. Encoded protein: CASTRGGVGETQYF.

This clonotype has ten or more counts. This chain connects TRBV12-3 or TRBV12-4 to TRBJ2-7; 8 positions match TRBD2. CDR3 size: 14 residues. The V gene end was trimmed by 6 bases and the J gene end by 2 bases; junction bases not matched to a gene: 6. The CDR3 nucleotides are TGTGCCAGCAGGCACACTAGCGGAGCCTACGAGCAGTACTTC. It yields the protein CASRHTSGAYEQYF.

There are many counts of this clonotype. The V call is TRBV28, the J call TRBJ2-3; D gene ambiguous. V dropped 4 bases and J dropped 4 bases, with 3 bases sitting between them. The CDR3 length is 11 residues. CDR1 is MDHEN and CDR2 is SYDVKM in the germline V gene. The CDR3 here is CASSSPDTQYF. DNA of the CDR3: TGTGCCAGCAGTTCCCCAGATACGCAGTATTTT. The variable domain in full, completed from reference TRBV28 and TRBJ2-3, reads DVKVTQSSRYLVKRTGEKVFLECVQDMDHENMFWYRQDPGLGLRLIYFSYDVKMKEKGDIPEGYSVSREKKERFSLILESASTNQTSMYLCASSSPDTQYFGPGTRLTVL.

The J gene is TRBJ1-6, the V gene TRBV15; TRBD1 might be the D (6 bases). CDR1 is LNHNV and CDR2 is YYDKDF in the germline V gene (reference sequence). The V end lost 2 bases, the J end lost 7 bases, and 9 bases lay between the germline ends. This CDR3 is 14 amino acids long. In DNA form, the CDR3 reads TGTGCCACCAGCAGATCCAGGGGAAATTCACCCCTCCACTTT. This codes for CATSRSRGNSPLHF.

With regard to this clonotype: A read error may be the cause here, since a much bigger clone is one base away. This chain uses TRBV29-1 with TRBJ1-2; 10 nucleotides align to TRBD1. Germline V gene lookup returns CDR1 SQVTM and CDR2 ANQGSEA. The CDR3 is made up of 15 amino acids. Trimming took 4 bases from V and 5 from J; bases not matched to a gene: 10. CDR3 nucleotide sequence: TGCAGCGTTGGCCCCCGGACAGGGGGGGAGTATGGCTACACCTTC. Its translation: CSVGPRTGGEYGYTF.